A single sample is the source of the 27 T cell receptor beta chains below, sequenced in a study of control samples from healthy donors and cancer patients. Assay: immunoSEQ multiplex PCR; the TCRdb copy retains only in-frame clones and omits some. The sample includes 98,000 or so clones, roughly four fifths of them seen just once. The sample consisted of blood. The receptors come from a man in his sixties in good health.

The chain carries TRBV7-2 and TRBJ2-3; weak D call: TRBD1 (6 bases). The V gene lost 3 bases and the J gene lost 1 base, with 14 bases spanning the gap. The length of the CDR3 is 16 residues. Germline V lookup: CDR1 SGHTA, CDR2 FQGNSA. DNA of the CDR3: TGTGCCAGCAGCTTCCGTTCTGGGGGCGGCACAGATACGCAGTATTTT. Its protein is CASSFRSGGGTDTQYF.

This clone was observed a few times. CDR3 nucleotide sequence: TGTGCCAGCAGTTTCTACAGGGGTAACTACGAGCAGTACTTC. Its translation is CASSFYRGNYEQYF. This chain joins TRBV6-2 or TRBV6-3 and TRBJ2-7, with 7 nucleotides matching TRBD1. V was pared by 4 bases and J by 3 bases, with 6 bases of the junction left unmatched. The germline V gene has CDR1 MNHEY and CDR2 SVGEGT. The CDR3 consists of 14 residues.

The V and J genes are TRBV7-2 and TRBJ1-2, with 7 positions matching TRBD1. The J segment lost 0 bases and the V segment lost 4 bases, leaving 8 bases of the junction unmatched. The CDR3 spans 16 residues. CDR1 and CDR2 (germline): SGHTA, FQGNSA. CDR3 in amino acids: CASSSRAGGANYGYTF. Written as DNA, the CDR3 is TGTGCCAGCAGCTCGAGGGCAGGGGGAGCTAACTATGGCTACACCTTC.

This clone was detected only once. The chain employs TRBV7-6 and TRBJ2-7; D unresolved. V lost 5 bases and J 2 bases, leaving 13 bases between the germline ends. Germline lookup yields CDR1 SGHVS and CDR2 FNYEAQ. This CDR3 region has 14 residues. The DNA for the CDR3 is TGTGCCAGCAGCCAAGGAACGAGAACCTACGAGCAGTACTTC. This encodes CASSQGTRTYEQYF.

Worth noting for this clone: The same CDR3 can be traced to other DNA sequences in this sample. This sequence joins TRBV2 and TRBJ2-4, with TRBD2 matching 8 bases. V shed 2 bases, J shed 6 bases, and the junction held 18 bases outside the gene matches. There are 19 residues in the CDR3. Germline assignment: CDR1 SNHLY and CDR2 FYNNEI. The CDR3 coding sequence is TGTGCCAGCAGTGAACGGGGGGGGGCGGGCCCCACCACGAGAAACATTCAGTACTTC. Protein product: CASSERGGAGPTTRNIQYF.

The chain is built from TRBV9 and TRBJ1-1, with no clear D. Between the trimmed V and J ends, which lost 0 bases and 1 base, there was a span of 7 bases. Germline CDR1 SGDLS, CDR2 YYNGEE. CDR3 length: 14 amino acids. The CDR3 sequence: CASSVVEENTEAFF. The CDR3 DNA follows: TGTGCCAGCAGCGTAGTGGAAGAGAACACTGAAGCTTTCTTT.

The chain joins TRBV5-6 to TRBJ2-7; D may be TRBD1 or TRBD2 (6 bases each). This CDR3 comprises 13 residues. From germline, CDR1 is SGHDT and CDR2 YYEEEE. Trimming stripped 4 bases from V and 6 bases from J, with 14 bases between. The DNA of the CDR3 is TGTGCCAGCAGCCTGGAGGGGGGCGGCGAGCAGTACTTC. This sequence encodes CASSLEGGGEQYF.

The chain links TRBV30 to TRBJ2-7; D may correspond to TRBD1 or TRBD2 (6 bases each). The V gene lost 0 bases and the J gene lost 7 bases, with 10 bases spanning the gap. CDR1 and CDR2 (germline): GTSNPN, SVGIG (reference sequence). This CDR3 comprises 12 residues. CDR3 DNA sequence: TGTGCCTGGAGTGTGGGGGCGGGGGAGCAGTACTTC. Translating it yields CAWSVGAGEQYF.

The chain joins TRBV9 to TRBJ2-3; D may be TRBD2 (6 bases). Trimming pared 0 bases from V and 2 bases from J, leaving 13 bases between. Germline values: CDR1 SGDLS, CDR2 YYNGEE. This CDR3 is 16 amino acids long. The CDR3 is CASSVGAGRFTDTQYF. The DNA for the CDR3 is TGTGCCAGCAGCGTAGGGGCGGGGCGATTCACAGATACGCAGTATTTT.

CDR3 sequence reads: CATSSQGRGYTGELFF. CDR3 in DNA: TGTGCCACCAGCAGCCAGGGACGAGGTTACACCGGGGAGCTGTTTTTT. V usage is TRBV15 and J usage is TRBJ2-2; either TRBD1 or TRBD2 may fit D (5 bases each). The CDR3 covers 16 residues. V lost 3 bases and J 3 bases, leaving 14 bases between the germline ends. Germline CDR1 is LNHNV and CDR2 is YYDKDF (reference sequence).

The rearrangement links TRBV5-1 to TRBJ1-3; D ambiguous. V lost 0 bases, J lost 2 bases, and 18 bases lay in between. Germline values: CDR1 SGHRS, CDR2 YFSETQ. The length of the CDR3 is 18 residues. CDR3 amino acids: CASSLVPQALSPGNTIYF. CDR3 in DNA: TGCGCCAGCAGCTTGGTCCCCCAGGCCCTATCCCCTGGAAACACCATATATTTT.

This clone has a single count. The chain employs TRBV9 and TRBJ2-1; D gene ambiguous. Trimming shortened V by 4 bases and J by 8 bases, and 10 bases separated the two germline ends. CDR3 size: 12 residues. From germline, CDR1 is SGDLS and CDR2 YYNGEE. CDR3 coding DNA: TGTGCCAGCAGCCCCCTTTACCATGAGCAGTTCTTC. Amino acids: CASSPLYHEQFF.

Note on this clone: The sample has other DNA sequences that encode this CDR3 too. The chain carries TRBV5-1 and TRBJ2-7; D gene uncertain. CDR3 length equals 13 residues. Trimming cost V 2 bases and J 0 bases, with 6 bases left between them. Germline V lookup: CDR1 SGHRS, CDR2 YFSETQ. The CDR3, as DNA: TGCGCCAGCAGCTTAAGGGTCTCCTACGAGCAGTACTTC. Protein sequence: CASSLRVSYEQYF.

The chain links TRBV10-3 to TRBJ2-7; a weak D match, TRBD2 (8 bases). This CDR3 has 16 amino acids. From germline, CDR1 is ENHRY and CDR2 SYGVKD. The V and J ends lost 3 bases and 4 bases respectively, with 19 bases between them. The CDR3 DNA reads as TGTGCCATCAGTGACCCCGGGAGGGGGCAACCGTACGAGCAGTACTTC. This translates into CAISDPGRGQPYEQYF.

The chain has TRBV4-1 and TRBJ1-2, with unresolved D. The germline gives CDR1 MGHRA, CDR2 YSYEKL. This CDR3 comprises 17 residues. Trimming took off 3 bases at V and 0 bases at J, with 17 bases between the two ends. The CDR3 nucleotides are TGCGCCAGCAGCCAGGGATTACCGCGGACCTCTAACTATGGCTACACCTTC. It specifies CASSQGLPRTSNYGYTF.

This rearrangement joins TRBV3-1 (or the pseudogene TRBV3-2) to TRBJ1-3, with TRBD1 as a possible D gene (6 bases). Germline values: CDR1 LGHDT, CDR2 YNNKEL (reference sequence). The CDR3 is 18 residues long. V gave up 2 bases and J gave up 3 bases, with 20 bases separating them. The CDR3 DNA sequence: TGTGCCAGCAGCCAACTAACCGGGAACAGGGTCGGTGGAAACACCATATATTTT. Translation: CASSQLTGNRVGGNTIYF.

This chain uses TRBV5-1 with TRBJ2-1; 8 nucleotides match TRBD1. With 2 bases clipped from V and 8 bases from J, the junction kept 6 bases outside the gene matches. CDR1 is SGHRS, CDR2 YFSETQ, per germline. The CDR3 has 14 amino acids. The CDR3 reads CASSLGQGADEQFF. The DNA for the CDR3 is TGCGCCAGCAGCTTAGGGCAGGGGGCGGATGAGCAGTTCTTC.

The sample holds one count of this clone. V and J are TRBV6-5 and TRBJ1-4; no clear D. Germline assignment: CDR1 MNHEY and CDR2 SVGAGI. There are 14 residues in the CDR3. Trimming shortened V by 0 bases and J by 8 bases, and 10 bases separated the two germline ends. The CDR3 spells CASSYSEGREKLFF. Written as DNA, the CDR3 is TGTGCCAGCAGTTACTCAGAGGGCCGCGAAAAACTGTTTTTT.

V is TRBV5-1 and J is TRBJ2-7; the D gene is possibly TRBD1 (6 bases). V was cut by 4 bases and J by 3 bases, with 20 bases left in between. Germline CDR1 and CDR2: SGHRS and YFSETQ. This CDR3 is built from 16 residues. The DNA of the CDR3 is TGCGCCAGCAGCGTAAATCCCGGACAGAGCGGCTACGAGCAGTACTTC. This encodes CASSVNPGQSGYEQYF.

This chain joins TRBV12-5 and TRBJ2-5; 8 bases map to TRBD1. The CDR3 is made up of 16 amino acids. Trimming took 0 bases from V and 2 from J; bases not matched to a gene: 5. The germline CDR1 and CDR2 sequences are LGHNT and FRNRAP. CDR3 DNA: TGTGCTAGTGGTTTGGTACTCAGGGGGCGGCAAGAGACCCAGTACTTC. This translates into CASGLVLRGRQETQYF.

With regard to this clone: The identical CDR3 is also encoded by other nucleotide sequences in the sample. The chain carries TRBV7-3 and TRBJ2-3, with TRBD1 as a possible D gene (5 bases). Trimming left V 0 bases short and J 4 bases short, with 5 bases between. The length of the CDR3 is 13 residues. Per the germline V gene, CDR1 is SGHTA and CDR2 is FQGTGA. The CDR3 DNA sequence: TGTGCCAGCAGCTTAACGGGGCCAGATACGCAGTATTTT. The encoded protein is CASSLTGPDTQYF.

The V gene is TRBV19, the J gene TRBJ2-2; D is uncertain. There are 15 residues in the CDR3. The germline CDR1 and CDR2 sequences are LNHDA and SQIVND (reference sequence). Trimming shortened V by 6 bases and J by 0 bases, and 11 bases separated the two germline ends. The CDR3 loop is CASRRNCANTGELFF. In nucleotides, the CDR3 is TGTGCCAGTAGGAGAAACTGCGCGAACACCGGGGAGCTGTTTTTT.

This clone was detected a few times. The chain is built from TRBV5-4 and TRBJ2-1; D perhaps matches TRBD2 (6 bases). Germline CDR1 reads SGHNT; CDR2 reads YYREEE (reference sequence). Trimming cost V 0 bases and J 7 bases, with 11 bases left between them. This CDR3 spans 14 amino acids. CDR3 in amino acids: CASSLEIRGNEQFF. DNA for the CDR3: TGTGCCAGCAGCTTGGAGATCCGGGGGAATGAGCAGTTCTTC.

CDR3 in DNA: TGTGCCAGCAGCTCCCCGCGACACCTAGGGTTGACTGAAGCTTTCTTT. This encodes CASSSPRHLGLTEAFF. This chain uses TRBV7-8 with TRBJ1-1; D call uncertain. Germline CDR1 and CDR2: SGHVS and FQNEAQ. This CDR3 has 16 residues. V lost 4 bases and J lost 5, with 20 bases in between.

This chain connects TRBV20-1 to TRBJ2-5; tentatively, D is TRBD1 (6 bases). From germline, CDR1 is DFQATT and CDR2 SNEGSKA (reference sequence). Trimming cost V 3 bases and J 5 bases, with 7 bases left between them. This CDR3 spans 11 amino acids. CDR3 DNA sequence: TGCAGTGCTAGTCAGGGGGAGACCCAGTACTTC. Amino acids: CSASQGETQYF.

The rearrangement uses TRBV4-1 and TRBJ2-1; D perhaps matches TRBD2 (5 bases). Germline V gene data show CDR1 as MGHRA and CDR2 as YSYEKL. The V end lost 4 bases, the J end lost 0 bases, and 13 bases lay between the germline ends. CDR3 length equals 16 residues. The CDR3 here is CASSPLERSSYNEQFF. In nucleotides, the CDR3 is TGCGCCAGCAGCCCCCTTGAGCGGAGCTCCTACAATGAGCAGTTCTTC.

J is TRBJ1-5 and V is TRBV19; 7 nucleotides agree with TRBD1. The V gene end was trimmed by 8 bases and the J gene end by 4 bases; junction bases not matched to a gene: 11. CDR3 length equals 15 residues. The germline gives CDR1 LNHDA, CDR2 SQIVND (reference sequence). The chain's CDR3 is CASSTPGQINQPQHF. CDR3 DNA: TGTGCCAGTTCGACCCCGGGACAGATAAATCAGCCCCAGCATTTT.